This T cell receptor beta chain was captured by sequencing in a study of CD8 T cells in ankylosing spondylitis. Worth noting for this clonotype: The antigen is not known.

CDR3 length: 17 amino acids. Per germline, CDR1 MNHNS and CDR2 SASEGT. V was pared by 5 bases and J by 4 bases, with 14 bases of the junction left unmatched. Findings and caveats of the study: It appeared that ankylosing spondylitis blood was characterized by a TCR beta motif of several highly homologous variants. Earlier studies detected some motif variants in reactive arthritis synovial fluid and blood. Disease-linked clones reportedly showed significant enrichment in matched ankylosing spondylitis synovial fluid.

TCRdb used MiXCR to reprocess the 5' RACE reads, holding one entry per CDR3 protein. The sample holds approximately 540,000 distinct CDR3 sequences, roughly 13% seen once. The source is a male donor with ankylosing spondylitis. This chain connects TRBV6-1 to TRBJ1-1; 9 bases map to TRBD1. The sequenced sample was blood, either unsorted or a sorted T cell fraction (not recorded which). CDR3 in amino acids: CASSQIGTGIRGTEAFF. CDR3 nucleotide sequence: TGTGCCAGCAGTCAAATCGGGACAGGGATACGGGGCACTGAAGCTTTCTTT.